This T cell receptor (beta chain) emerged from a study of post-analysis software for immune sequencing data. Whole-study findings and limits: Normalized Chao1 diversity in multiple sclerosis patients fell significantly below that of controls. TRBV5-6, TRBV5-1 and TRBV20-1 belonged to a set of a few TRBV segments that were more frequent in patients than controls.

As for this clonotype: The antigen is not known.

The ends were cut back, 0 bases at V and 4 bases at J, with 7 bases in the middle. The CDR3 spans 13 residues. From germline, CDR1 is SGHDT and CDR2 YYEEEE. The library was made from cDNA and included unique molecular identifiers. Between roughly 1 and 10 million T cells gave rise to around 500,000 cDNA molecules. Using its own MiXCR run on the PCR reads, TCRdb lists one record per CDR3 protein. The table records roughly 540,000 distinct CDR3 sequences, about a third of them present only once. Sequences were obtained from blood. The gene calls are TRBV5-6 and TRBJ2-5; unclear D gene. This TCR came from a girl aged 2-17 years with multiple sclerosis. The CDR3 DNA sequence: TGTGCCAGCAGCTTGGATATCAGAGAGACCCAGTACTTC. Translating it yields CASSLDIRETQYF.